This T cell receptor (beta chain) was captured in a study of T-cell memory formation after mild COVID-19. A few counts support this clonotype. Its specificity is not known. TCRdb ran MiXCR on the 5' RACE reads and lists one entry per CDR3 protein. This table has about 290,000 distinct CDR3 sequences, roughly 18% appearing once. The CDR3 runs to 14 residues. Germline V gives CDR1 SGHTA, CDR2 FQGNSA. The V end lost 1 base, the J end lost 9 bases, and 14 bases lay between the germline ends. Notes on the study in general: The main location of contracting CD4+ clones was CM and EM, and that of contracting CD8+ clones was EMRA.

This chain links TRBV7-2 with TRBJ2-3; the D gene is possibly TRBD1 (5 bases). The clonotype originates from a man younger than 30 who had mild COVID-19 (a few samples of this study predate the infection). Cell type and time point are not known. Source material: PBMCs or a T cell subset sorted from them (not recorded which). The CDR3 nucleotides read TGTGCCAGCAGCTTAGAGCGTTGGGCAGGGACGCAGTATTTT. It encodes CASSLERWAGTQYF.